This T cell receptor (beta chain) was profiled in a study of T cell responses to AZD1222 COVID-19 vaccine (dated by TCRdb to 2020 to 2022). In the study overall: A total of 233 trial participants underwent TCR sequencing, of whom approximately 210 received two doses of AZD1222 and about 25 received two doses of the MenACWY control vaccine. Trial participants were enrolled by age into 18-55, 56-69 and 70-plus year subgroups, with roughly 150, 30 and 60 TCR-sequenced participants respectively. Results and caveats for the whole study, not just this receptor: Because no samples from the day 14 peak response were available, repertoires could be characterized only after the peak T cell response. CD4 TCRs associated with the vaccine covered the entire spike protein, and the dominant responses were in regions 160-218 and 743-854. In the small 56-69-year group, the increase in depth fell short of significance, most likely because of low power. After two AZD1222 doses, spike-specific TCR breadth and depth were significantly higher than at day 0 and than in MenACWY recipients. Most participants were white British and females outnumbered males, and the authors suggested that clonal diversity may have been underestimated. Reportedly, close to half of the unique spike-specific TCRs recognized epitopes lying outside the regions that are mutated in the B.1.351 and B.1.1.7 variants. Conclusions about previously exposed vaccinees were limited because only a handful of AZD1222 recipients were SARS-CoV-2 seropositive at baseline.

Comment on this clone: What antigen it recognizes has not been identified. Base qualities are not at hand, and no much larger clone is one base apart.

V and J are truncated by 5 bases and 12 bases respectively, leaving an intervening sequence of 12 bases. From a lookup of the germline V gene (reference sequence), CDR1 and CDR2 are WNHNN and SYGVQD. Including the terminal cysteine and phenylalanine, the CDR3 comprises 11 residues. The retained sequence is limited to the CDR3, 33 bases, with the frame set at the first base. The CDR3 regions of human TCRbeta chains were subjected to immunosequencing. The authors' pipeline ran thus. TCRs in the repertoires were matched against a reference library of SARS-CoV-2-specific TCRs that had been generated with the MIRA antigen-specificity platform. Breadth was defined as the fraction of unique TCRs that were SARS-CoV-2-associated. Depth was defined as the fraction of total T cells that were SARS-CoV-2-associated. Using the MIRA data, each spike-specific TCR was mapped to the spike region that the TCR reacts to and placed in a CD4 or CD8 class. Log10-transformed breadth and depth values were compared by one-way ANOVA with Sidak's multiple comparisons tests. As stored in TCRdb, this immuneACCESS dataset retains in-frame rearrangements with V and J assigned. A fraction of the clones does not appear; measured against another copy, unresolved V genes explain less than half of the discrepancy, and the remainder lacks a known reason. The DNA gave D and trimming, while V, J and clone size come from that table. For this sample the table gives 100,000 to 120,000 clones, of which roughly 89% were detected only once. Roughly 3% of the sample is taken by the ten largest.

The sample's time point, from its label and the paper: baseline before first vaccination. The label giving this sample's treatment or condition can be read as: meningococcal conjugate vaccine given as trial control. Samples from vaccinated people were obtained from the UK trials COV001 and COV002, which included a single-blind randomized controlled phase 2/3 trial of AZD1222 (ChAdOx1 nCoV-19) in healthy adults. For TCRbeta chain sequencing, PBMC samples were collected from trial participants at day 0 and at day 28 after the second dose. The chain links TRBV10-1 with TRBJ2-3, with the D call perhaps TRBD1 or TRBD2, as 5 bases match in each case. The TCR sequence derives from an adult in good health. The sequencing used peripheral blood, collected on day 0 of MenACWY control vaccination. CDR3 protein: CASSPGREQYF. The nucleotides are TGCGCCAGCAGTCCGGGACGGGAACAGTATTTT.